This TCR beta chain emerged from a study of T cells in tumors after PD-1 blockade. Overall study findings and caveats: Clonal replacement, not reinvigoration, is suggested for expanded exhausted CD8+ clones after therapy. Only pre- versus post-treatment comparisons showed clonal replacement.

Sequenced by immunoSEQ multiplex PCR; TCRdb stores in-frame clones only, minus some. The sample lists roughly 12,000 clones; 63% were seen once. CDR1 is SEHNR and CDR2 is FQNEAQ in the germline V gene (reference sequence). Trimming pared 5 bases from V and 7 bases from J, leaving 23 bases between. The CDR3 is 17 amino acids. This clone was observed a handful of times. The antigen is undetermined. The receptor was derived from a human donor with basal cell carcinoma. The chain couples TRBV7-9 to TRBJ1-4; D is unclear. The sequencing here drew on tumor tissue, taken before anti-PD-1 treatment. CDR3 DNA sequence: TGTGCCAGCAGCGATAAAGAAGGACCGCAAGTCGCTGAAAAACTGTTTTTT. Translated, it gives CASSDKEGPQVAEKLFF.